These T cell receptor beta chains were read from a single sample in a study of beta chain features in type 1 diabetes. Clones were sequenced by immunoSEQ multiplex PCR, and TCRdb holds only the in-frame ones, with some missing. The sample lists approximately 270,000 clones, 13% to 15% occurring once. The sequencing input was naive CD4+ T cells from blood. The receptors originated from a man aged 25-45 years with type 1 diabetes. Both conserved end residues are part of each CDR3. A D gene is named only where the DNA matches it firmly. The size entry is marked missing in some rows and otherwise reads once, few, many or a size class.

j_call: TRBJ1-2
clone_size: few
d_call: .
v_call: TRBV10-3
cdr3_length: 14
cdr3_nt: TGTGCCATCAGTGGCCCGTCAACCGGTATGCGCTACACCTTC
cdr3_aa: CAISGPSTGMRYTF

j_call: TRBJ2-7
clone_size: few
d_call: .
v_call: TRBV29-1
cdr3_length: 14
cdr3_nt: TGCAGCACCGATAGCGGAAATACCCCCTACGAGCAGTACTTC
cdr3_aa: CSTDSGNTPYEQYF

j_call: TRBJ1-3
clone_size: .
d_call: TRBD1
v_call: TRBV2
cdr3_length: 15
cdr3_nt: TGTGCCAGTCGAGGGGGACAGGGTTCTGGAAACACCATATATTTT
cdr3_aa: CASRGGQGSGNTIYF

j_call: TRBJ1-2
clone_size: few
d_call: .
v_call: TRBV18
cdr3_length: 14
cdr3_nt: TGTGCCAGCTCACCGGGACTTGAATACTATGGCTACACCTTC
cdr3_aa: CASSPGLEYYGYTF

j_call: TRBJ2-1
clone_size: .
d_call: .
v_call: TRBV20-1
cdr3_length: 11
cdr3_nt: TGCAGTGCCGCCGCGTACAATGAGCAGTTCTTC
cdr3_aa: CSAAAYNEQFF

j_call: TRBJ1-2
clone_size: .
d_call: .
v_call: TRBV9
cdr3_length: 13
cdr3_nt: TGTGCCAGCAGCGCACCTCCGGGTTATGGCTACACCTTC
cdr3_aa: CASSAPPGYGYTF

j_call: TRBJ2-7
clone_size: once
d_call: .
v_call: TRBV27
cdr3_length: 16
cdr3_nt: TGTGCCAGCATGCCCCACCGACCTTCTGGGGCCCACGAGCAGTACTTC
cdr3_aa: CASMPHRPSGAHEQYF

j_call: TRBJ2-1
clone_size: .
d_call: TRBD2
v_call: TRBV28
cdr3_length: 15
cdr3_nt: TGTGCCAGCACTTCCCCGGCGGGAGCAGGCAATGAGCAGTTCTTC
cdr3_aa: CASTSPAGAGNEQFF

j_call: TRBJ2-3
clone_size: few
d_call: .
v_call: TRBV25-1
cdr3_length: 13
cdr3_nt: TGTGCCAGCAGTGGGGTAGCTACAGATACGCAGTATTTT
cdr3_aa: CASSGVATDTQYF

j_call: TRBJ2-7
clone_size: few
d_call: .
v_call: TRBV7-9
cdr3_length: 16
cdr3_nt: TGTGCCAGCAGCCCTTCAACTGGAAGGAGCTCCTACGAGCAGTACTTC
cdr3_aa: CASSPSTGRSSYEQYF

j_call: TRBJ1-1
clone_size: .
d_call: .
v_call: TRBV21-1
cdr3_length: 18
cdr3_nt: TGTGCCAGCATCCCGACGGGACAGGGCCTTCCCTTGAACACTGAAGCTTTCTTT
cdr3_aa: CASIPTGQGLPLNTEAFF

j_call: TRBJ2-3
clone_size: few
d_call: .
v_call: TRBV5-4
cdr3_length: 13
cdr3_nt: TGTGCCAGCAGCGGAGAGAGCACAGATACGCAGTATTTT
cdr3_aa: CASSGESTDTQYF

j_call: TRBJ2-3
clone_size: few
d_call: .
v_call: TRBV7-6
cdr3_length: 12
cdr3_nt: TGTGCCAGCAGCCAGTCTGGTGATACGCAGTATTTT
cdr3_aa: CASSQSGDTQYF

j_call: TRBJ2-3
clone_size: few
d_call: .
v_call: TRBV7-2
cdr3_length: 15
cdr3_nt: TGTGCCAGCAGCCAAGATCTGACTAGCACAGATACGCAGTATTTT
cdr3_aa: CASSQDLTSTDTQYF

j_call: TRBJ2-1
clone_size: few
d_call: .
v_call: TRBV29-1
cdr3_length: 12
cdr3_nt: TGCAGCGTTGAAGGGGGCGGGGATGAGCAGTTCTTC
cdr3_aa: CSVEGGGDEQFF

j_call: TRBJ1-5
clone_size: few
d_call: .
v_call: TRBV28
cdr3_length: 13
cdr3_nt: TGTGCCAGCAGGGATCAGGCGAATCAGCCCCAGCATTTT
cdr3_aa: CASRDQANQPQHF

j_call: TRBJ2-5
clone_size: .
d_call: .
v_call: TRBV6-1
cdr3_length: 10
cdr3_nt: TGTGCCAGCAGTGTCGGGACCCAGTACTTC
cdr3_aa: CASSVGTQYF

j_call: TRBJ1-1
clone_size: .
d_call: TRBD1
v_call: TRBV5-6
cdr3_length: 13
cdr3_nt: TGTGCCAGCAGCCAGACAGGGTATTGGGAAGCTTTCTTT
cdr3_aa: CASSQTGYWEAFF

j_call: TRBJ1-1
clone_size: .
d_call: .
v_call: TRBV29-1
cdr3_length: 12
cdr3_nt: TGCAGCGTTGTTCTAGGGGGCACTGAAGCTTTCTTT
cdr3_aa: CSVVLGGTEAFF

j_call: TRBJ2-3
clone_size: few
d_call: .
v_call: TRBV18
cdr3_length: 15
cdr3_nt: TGTGCCAGCTCAGCAACCAGGGGTGGTGCAGATACGCAGTATTTT
cdr3_aa: CASSATRGGADTQYF

j_call: TRBJ2-1
clone_size: .
d_call: TRBD2
v_call: TRBV9
cdr3_length: 15
cdr3_nt: TGTGCCAGCAGCGTAGACGGGACTACCTACAATGAGCAGTTCTTC
cdr3_aa: CASSVDGTTYNEQFF

j_call: TRBJ2-5
clone_size: many
d_call: .
v_call: TRBV29-1
cdr3_length: 13
cdr3_nt: TGCAGCGTCCGCAATAACAGGGAAGAGACCCAGTACTTC
cdr3_aa: CSVRNNREETQYF

j_call: TRBJ1-1
clone_size: few
d_call: .
v_call: TRBV29-1
cdr3_length: 13
cdr3_nt: TGCAGCGTTCCTGGGCAGTTGAACACTGAAGCTTTCTTT
cdr3_aa: CSVPGQLNTEAFF

j_call: TRBJ1-1
clone_size: once
d_call: .
v_call: TRBV7-9
cdr3_length: 12
cdr3_nt: TGTGCCAGCAGTACATTGAACACTGAAGCTTTCTTT
cdr3_aa: CASSTLNTEAFF

j_call: TRBJ2-7
clone_size: .
d_call: .
v_call: TRBV28
cdr3_length: 14
cdr3_nt: TGTGCCAGCAGTTTATATCCAGGGAACTACGAGCAGTACTTC
cdr3_aa: CASSLYPGNYEQYF

j_call: TRBJ2-7
clone_size: .
d_call: .
v_call: TRBV27
cdr3_length: 11
cdr3_nt: TGTGCCAGCAGTTCCCGCTACGAGCAGTACTTC
cdr3_aa: CASSSRYEQYF

j_call: TRBJ2-7
clone_size: few
d_call: .
v_call: TRBV2
cdr3_length: 13
cdr3_nt: TGTGCCAGCAGTACCCTCTCGGAGGGCGAGCAGTACTTC
cdr3_aa: CASSTLSEGEQYF

j_call: TRBJ2-3
clone_size: few
d_call: TRBD1
v_call: TRBV7-9
cdr3_length: 15
cdr3_nt: TGTGCCAGCAGCTTCAGACAGGGAAAAGGAGATACGCAGTATTTT
cdr3_aa: CASSFRQGKGDTQYF

j_call: TRBJ1-5
clone_size: few
d_call: TRBD1
v_call: TRBV28
cdr3_length: 13
cdr3_nt: TGTGCCAGCGGACAGGGTGACAATCAGCCCCAGCATTTT
cdr3_aa: CASGQGDNQPQHF

j_call: TRBJ1-2
clone_size: .
d_call: TRBD1
v_call: TRBV7-9
cdr3_length: 13
cdr3_nt: TGTGCCAGCAGCCGAAGAGGGGGCCATGGCTACACCTTC
cdr3_aa: CASSRRGGHGYTF

j_call: TRBJ1-2
clone_size: few
d_call: .
v_call: TRBV6-4
cdr3_length: 14
cdr3_nt: TGTGCCAGCAGTGACTCGGGGGGACTTGGTGGCTACACCTTC
cdr3_aa: CASSDSGGLGGYTF

j_call: TRBJ1-5
clone_size: .
d_call: TRBD1
v_call: TRBV30
cdr3_length: 13
cdr3_nt: TGTGCCTGGGGCGATCAGGGGGCAAAGCCCCAGCATTTT
cdr3_aa: CAWGDQGAKPQHF

j_call: TRBJ2-5
clone_size: few
d_call: .
v_call: TRBV30
cdr3_length: 11
cdr3_nt: TGTGCCTGGAGTGTTGGCGAGACCCAGTACTTC
cdr3_aa: CAWSVGETQYF

j_call: TRBJ2-7
clone_size: .
d_call: TRBD1
v_call: TRBV27
cdr3_length: 11
cdr3_nt: TGTGCCAGCTCACAGGGGCACGAGCAGTACTTC
cdr3_aa: CASSQGHEQYF

j_call: TRBJ2-5
clone_size: .
d_call: TRBD2
v_call: TRBV11-2
cdr3_length: 14
cdr3_nt: TGTGCCAGCAGCTCCAACGGGGGGAAAGAGACCCAGTACTTC
cdr3_aa: CASSSNGGKETQYF

j_call: TRBJ1-1
clone_size: few
d_call: TRBD1
v_call: TRBV4-3
cdr3_length: 14
cdr3_nt: TGCGCCAGCAGCCAAGTAGGGACAGGGGCTGAAGCTTTCTTT
cdr3_aa: CASSQVGTGAEAFF

j_call: TRBJ1-2
clone_size: .
d_call: TRBD1
v_call: TRBV13
cdr3_length: 16
cdr3_nt: TGTGCCAGCAGCCCGCGGACAGGGGGCGGTAACTATGGCTACACCTTC
cdr3_aa: CASSPRTGGGNYGYTF

j_call: TRBJ2-1
clone_size: few
d_call: TRBD2
v_call: TRBV7-9
cdr3_length: 15
cdr3_nt: TGTGCCAGCAGCCCTTCCGGGACTAGCATTCATGAGCAGTTCTTC
cdr3_aa: CASSPSGTSIHEQFF

j_call: TRBJ2-3
clone_size: .
d_call: .
v_call: TRBV15
cdr3_length: 14
cdr3_nt: TGTGCCACCAGCAGAGATCGGGTGCAAGATACGCAGTATTTT
cdr3_aa: CATSRDRVQDTQYF

j_call: TRBJ2-1
clone_size: .
d_call: .
v_call: TRBV5-8
cdr3_length: 14
cdr3_nt: TGTGCCAGCAGCCTGCGGACATTTTACAATGAGCAGTTCTTC
cdr3_aa: CASSLRTFYNEQFF

j_call: TRBJ2-2
clone_size: few
d_call: .
v_call: TRBV7-9
cdr3_length: 11
cdr3_nt: TGTGCCAGCAGTAATACCGGGGAGCTGTTTTTT
cdr3_aa: CASSNTGELFF